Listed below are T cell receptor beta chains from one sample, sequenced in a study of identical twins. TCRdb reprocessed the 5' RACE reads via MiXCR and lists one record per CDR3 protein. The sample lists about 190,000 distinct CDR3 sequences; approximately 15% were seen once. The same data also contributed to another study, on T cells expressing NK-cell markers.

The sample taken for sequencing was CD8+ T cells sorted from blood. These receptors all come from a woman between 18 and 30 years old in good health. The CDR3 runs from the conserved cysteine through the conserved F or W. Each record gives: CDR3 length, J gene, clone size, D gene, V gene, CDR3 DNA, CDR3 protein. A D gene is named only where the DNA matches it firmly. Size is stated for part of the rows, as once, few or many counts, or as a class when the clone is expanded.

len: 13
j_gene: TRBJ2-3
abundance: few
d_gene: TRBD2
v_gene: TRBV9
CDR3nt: TGTGCCAGCAGTGGTGGGGGGGACGGTACGCAGTATTTT
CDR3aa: CASSGGGDGTQYF

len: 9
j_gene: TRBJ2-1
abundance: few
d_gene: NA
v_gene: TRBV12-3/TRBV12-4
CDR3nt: TGTGCCAGCGGGTGGGAGCAGTTCTTC
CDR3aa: CASGWEQFF

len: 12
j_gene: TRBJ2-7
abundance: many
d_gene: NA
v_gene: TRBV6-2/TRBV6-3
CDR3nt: TGTGCCAGCAACGTTGGGCGCTACGAGCAGTACTTC
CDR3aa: CASNVGRYEQYF

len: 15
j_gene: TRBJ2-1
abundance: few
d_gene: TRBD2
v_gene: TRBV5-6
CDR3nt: TGTGCCAGCTTTCTGACTAGCGGGAGGCTCAATGAGCAGTTCTTC
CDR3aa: CASFLTSGRLNEQFF

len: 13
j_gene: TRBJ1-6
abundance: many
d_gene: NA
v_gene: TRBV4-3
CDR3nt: TGCGCCAGCAGCCAAGGGGAGGGGGGAACCCTCCACTTT
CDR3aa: CASSQGEGGTLHF

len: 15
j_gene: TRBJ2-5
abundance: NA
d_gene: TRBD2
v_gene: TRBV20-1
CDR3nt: TGCAGTGCTAGATTAGCTAGCGGGGGACAAGAGACCCAGTACTTC
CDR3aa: CSARLASGGQETQYF

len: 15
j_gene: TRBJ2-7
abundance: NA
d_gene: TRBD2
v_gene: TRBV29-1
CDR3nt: TGCAGCGTTGAAAGGGGACTAGCGGGGTACTACGAGCAGTACTTC
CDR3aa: CSVERGLAGYYEQYF

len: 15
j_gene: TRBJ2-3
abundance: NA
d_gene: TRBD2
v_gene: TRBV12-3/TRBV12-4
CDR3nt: TGTGCCAGCAGGCCAACGGGGGGGCAGGCAGATACGCAGTATTTT
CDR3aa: CASRPTGGQADTQYF

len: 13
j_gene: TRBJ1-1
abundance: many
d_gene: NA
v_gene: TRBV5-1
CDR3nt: TGCGCCAGCAGCCCTGCTATGAACACTGAAGCTTTCTTT
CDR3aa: CASSPAMNTEAFF

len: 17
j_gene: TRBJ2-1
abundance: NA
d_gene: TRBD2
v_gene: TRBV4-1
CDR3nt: TGCGCCAGCAGCCAATTCGGGACTAGTGTTAAGTACAATGAGCAGTTCTTC
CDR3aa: CASSQFGTSVKYNEQFF

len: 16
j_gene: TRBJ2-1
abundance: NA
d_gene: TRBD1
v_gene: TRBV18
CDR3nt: TGTGCCAGCTCAACCAACAGGGGGCGGCCCTACAATGAGCAGTTCTTC
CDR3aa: CASSTNRGRPYNEQFF

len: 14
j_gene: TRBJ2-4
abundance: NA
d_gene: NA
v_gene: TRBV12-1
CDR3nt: TGTGCCAGCAGCTCCTTAGGAGGATTAAACATTCAGTACTTC
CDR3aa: CASSSLGGLNIQYF

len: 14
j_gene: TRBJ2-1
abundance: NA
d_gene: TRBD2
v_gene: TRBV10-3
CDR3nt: TGTGCCATCAGTGAGCGGGGGGCCTACAATGAGCAGTTCTTC
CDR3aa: CAISERGAYNEQFF

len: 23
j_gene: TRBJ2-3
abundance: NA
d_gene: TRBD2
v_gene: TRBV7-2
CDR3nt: TGTGCCAGCAGCTTATTGGGCGGTTTGGCTAGCGGGGGGGCGGAGATTGACACAGATACGCAGTATTTT
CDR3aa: CASSLLGGLASGGAEIDTDTQYF

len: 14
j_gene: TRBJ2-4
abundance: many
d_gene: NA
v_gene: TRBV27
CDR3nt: TGTGCCAGCAGTTTAGCCAGCGTCTCCGGCATTCAGTACTTC
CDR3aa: CASSLASVSGIQYF

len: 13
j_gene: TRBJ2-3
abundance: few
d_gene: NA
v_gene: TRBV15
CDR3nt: TGTGCCACCCAGAGCGGGAGCACAGATACGCAGTATTTT
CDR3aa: CATQSGSTDTQYF

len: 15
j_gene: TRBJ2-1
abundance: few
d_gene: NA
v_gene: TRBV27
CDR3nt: TGTGCCAGCAGTTTGGCGAGTAACTCCTACAATGAGCAGTTCTTC
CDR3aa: CASSLASNSYNEQFF

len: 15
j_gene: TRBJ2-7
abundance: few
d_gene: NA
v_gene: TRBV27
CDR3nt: TGTGCCAGCAGTTTAGAGGATGGCTCTCGGTACGAGCAGTACTTC
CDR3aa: CASSLEDGSRYEQYF

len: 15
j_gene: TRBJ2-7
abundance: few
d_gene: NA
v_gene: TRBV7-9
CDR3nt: TGTGCCAGCAGCCTTAAGAAGACCGACTCCTACGAGCAGTACTTC
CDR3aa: CASSLKKTDSYEQYF

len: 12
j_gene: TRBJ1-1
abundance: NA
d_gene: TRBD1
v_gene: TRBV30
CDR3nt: TGTGCCGGGACAGGGGCCGACACTGAAGCTTTCTTT
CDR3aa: CAGTGADTEAFF

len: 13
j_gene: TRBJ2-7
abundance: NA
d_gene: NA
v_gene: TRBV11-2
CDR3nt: TGTGCCAGCAGCTTCGGTGTGGGTGTCGAGCAGTACTTC
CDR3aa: CASSFGVGVEQYF

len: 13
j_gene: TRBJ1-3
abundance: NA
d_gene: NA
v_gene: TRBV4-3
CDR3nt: TGCGCCAGCAGCCCCCCTGGGCTGGACACCATATATTTT
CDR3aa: CASSPPGLDTIYF

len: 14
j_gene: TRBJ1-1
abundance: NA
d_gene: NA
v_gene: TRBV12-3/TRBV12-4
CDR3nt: TGTGCCAGCAGTTTTCAGGGGATGAACACTGAAGCTTTCTTT
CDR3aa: CASSFQGMNTEAFF

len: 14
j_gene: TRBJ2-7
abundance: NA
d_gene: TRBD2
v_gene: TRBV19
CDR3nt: TGTGCCAGTAGTTACCCCTCGGGGGGTCGCGAGCAGTACTTC
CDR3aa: CASSYPSGGREQYF

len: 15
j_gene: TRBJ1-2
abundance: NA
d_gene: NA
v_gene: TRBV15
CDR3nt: TGTGCCACCAGCAGAGATTTAAGTACTAACTATGGCTACACCTTC
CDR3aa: CATSRDLSTNYGYTF

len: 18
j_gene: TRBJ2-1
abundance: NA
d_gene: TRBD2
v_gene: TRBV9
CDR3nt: TGTGCCAGCAGCGTAGTTACTAGCGGGAGGGGTGGAATAAATGAGCAGTTCTTC
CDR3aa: CASSVVTSGRGGINEQFF

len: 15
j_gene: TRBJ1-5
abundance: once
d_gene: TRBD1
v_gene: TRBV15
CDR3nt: TGTGCCACCAGCCCTAGCGGACAGGCTCATCAGCCCCAGCATTTT
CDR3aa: CATSPSGQAHQPQHF

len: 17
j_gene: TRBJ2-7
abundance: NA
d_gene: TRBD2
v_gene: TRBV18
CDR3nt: TGTGCCAGCTCACCACCGGGGGAGCGGGGTACTACCTACGAGCAGTACTTC
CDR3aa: CASSPPGERGTTYEQYF

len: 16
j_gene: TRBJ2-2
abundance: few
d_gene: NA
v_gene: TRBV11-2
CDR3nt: TGTGCCAGCAGCTTAGGTCCCAGGGCGAACACCGGGGAGCTGTTTTTT
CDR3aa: CASSLGPRANTGELFF

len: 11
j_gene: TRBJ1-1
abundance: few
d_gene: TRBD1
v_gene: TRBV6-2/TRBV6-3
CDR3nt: TGTGCCAGCAGGGGGACAGTTGAAGCTTTCTTT
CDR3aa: CASRGTVEAFF

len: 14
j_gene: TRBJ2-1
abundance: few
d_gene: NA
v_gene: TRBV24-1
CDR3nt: TGTGCCACCAGTAGTAAAACGATATACAATGAGCAGTTCTTC
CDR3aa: CATSSKTIYNEQFF

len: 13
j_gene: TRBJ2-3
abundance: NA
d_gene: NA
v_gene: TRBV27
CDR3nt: TGTGCCAGCAGTCCGGCAGGGGCGAATACGCAGTATTTT
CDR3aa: CASSPAGANTQYF

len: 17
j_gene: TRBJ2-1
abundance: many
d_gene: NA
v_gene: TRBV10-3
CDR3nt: TGTGCCATCAGTGAGTCGTGGGGAGTGAGGTCCTACAATGAGCAGTTCTTC
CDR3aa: CAISESWGVRSYNEQFF

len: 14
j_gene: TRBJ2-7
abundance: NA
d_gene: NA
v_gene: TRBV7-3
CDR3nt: TGTGCCAGTAGATCAACACGGGACCTCTACGAGCAGTACTTC
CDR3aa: CASRSTRDLYEQYF

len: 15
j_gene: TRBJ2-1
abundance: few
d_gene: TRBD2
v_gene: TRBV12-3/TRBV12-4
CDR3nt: TGTGCCAGCAGTTTAGGCGGGAGGGCCTTTAATGAGCAGTTCTTC
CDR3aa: CASSLGGRAFNEQFF

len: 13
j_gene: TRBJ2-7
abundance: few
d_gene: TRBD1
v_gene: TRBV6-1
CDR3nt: TGTGTCTGCAGGGGGCTGTCGGTCTACGAGCAGTACTTC
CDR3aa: CVCRGLSVYEQYF

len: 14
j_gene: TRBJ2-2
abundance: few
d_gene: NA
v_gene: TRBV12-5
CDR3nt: TGTGCTAGTGGTTTATCTGAGCACACCGGGGAGCTGTTTTTT
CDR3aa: CASGLSEHTGELFF

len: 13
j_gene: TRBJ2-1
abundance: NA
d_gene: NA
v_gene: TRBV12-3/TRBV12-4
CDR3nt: TGTGCCAGCAGTCCCCCGGAGTACAATGAGCAGTTCTTC
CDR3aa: CASSPPEYNEQFF

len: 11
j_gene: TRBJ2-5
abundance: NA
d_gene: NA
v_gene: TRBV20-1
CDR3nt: TGCAGTGTCTTAGGCAGGTGGACCCAGTACTTC
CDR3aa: CSVLGRWTQYF

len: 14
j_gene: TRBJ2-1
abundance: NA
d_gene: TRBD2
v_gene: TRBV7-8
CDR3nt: TGTGCCAGCAGATACCGGGACTACGACAATGAGCAGTTCTTC
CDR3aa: CASRYRDYDNEQFF

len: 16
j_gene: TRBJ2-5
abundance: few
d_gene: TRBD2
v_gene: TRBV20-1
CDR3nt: TGCAGTGCTAGCTCACTCCGGACTAGCGAAGTAGTGTCCCAGTACTTC
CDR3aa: CSASSLRTSEVVSQYF

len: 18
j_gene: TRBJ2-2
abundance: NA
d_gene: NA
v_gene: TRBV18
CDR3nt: TGTGCCAGCTCCCTCAGCTCCGGGACTCGGGGAAACACCGGGGAGCTGTTTTTT
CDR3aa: CASSLSSGTRGNTGELFF

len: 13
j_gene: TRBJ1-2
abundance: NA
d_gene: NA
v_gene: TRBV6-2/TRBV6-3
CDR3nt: TGTGCCAGCAGTTACATCCAGACCCCCGGCTACACCTTC
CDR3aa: CASSYIQTPGYTF

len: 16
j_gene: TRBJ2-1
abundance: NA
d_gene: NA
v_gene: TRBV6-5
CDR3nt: TGTGCCAGCAGTTACTTTCCTTCCGGGGATAAAAATGAGCAGTTCTTC
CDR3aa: CASSYFPSGDKNEQFF

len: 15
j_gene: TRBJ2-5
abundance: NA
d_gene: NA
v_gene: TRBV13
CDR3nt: TGTGCCAGCAGCTTAGGGGGAGAGAAGCAAGAGACCCAGTACTTC
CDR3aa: CASSLGGEKQETQYF

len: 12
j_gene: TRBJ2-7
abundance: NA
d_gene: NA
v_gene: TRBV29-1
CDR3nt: TGCAGCGTTGCCTCCCGACAGAACGAGCAGTACTTC
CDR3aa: CSVASRQNEQYF